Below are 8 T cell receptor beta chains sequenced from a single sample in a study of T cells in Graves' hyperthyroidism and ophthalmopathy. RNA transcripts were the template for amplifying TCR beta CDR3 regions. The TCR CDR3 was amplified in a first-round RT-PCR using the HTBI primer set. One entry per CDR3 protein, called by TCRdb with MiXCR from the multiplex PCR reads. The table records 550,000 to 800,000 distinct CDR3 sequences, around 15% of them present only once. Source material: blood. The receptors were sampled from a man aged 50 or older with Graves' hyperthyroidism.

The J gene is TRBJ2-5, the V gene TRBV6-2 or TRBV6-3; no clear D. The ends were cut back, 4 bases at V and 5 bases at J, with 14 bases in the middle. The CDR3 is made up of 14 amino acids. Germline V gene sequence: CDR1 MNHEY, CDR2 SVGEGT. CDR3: CASSSLGPGETQYF. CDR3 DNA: TGTGCCAGCAGTTCCCTTGGACCTGGGGAGACCCAGTACTTC.

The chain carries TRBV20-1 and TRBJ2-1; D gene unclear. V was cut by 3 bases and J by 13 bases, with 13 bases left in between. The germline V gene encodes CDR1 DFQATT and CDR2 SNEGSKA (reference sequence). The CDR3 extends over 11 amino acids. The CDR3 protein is CSARANSRQFF. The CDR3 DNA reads TGCAGTGCTAGGGCCAACTCGCGACAGTTCTTC.

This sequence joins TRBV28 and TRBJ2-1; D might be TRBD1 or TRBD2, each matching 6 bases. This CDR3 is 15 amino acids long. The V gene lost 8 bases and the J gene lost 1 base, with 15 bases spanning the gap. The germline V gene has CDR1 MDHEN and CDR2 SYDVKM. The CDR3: CASLVGGQSYNEQFF. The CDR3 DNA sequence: TGTGCCAGCCTTGTGGGGGGCCAGTCCTACAATGAGCAGTTCTTC.

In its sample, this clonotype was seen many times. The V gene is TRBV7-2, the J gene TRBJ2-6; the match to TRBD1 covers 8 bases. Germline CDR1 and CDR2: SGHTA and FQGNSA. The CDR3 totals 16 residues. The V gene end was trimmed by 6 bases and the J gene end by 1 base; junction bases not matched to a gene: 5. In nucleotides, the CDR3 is TGTGCCAGCAGTCCTGACAGGGGATCTGGGGCCAACGTCCTGACTTTC. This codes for CASSPDRGSGANVLTF.

The CDR3, as DNA: TGTGCCAGCAGCCCCGCAGGAAAAACTAACTATGGCTACACCTTC. Amino acid sequence: CASSPAGKTNYGYTF. The chain joins TRBV7-9 to TRBJ1-2; D gene unclear. The V end was cut by 5 bases, the J end by 0 bases, with 13 bases between. The germline gives CDR1 SEHNR, CDR2 FQNEAQ (reference sequence). The length of the CDR3 is 15 residues.

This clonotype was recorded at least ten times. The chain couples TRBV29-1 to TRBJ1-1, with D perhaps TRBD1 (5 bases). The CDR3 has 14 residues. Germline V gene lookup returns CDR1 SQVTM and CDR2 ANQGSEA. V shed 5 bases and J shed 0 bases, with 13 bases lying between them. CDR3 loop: CSVQHGTVNTEAFF. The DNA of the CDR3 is TGCAGCGTTCAACATGGGACGGTGAACACTGAAGCTTTCTTT.

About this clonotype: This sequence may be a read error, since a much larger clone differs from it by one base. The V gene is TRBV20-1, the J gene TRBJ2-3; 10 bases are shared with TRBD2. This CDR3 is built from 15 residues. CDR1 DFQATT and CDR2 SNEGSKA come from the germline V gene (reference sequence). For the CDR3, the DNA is TGCAGTGCCTCTAAGCGGGAGGGCCCCACAGATACGCAGAATTTT. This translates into CSASKREGPTDTQNF.

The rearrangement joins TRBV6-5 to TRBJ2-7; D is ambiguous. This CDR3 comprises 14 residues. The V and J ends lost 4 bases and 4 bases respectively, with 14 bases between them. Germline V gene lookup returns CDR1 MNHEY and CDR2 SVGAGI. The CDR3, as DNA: TGTGCCAGCAGTTCCCCCGCGGAGAGGTACGAGCAGTACTTC. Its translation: CASSSPAERYEQYF.